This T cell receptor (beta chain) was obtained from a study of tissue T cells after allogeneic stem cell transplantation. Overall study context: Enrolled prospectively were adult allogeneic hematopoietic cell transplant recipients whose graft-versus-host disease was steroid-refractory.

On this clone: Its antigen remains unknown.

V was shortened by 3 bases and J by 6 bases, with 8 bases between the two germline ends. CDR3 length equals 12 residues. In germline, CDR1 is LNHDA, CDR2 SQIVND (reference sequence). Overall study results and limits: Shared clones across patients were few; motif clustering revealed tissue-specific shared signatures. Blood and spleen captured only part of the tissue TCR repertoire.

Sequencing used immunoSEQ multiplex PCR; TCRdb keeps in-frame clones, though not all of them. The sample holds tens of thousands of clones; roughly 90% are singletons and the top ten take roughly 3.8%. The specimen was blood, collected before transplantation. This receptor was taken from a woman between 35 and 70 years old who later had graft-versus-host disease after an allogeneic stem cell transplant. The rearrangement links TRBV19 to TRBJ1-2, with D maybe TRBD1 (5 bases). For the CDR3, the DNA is TGTGCCAGTAGTATGCGGGGCGATGGCTACACCTTC. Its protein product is CASSMRGDGYTF.